These 29 T cell receptor beta chains came from one sample sequenced in a study of T cells after yellow fever vaccination. MiXCR, applied by TCRdb to the 5' RACE reads, yields one record per CDR3 protein. The sample lists about 300,000 distinct CDR3 sequences, approximately 10% seen once, with about 3% in the top ten. This specimen was CD4+ T cells sorted from PBMCs, taken 5 days after the yellow fever booster vaccination. These receptors were obtained from a man younger than 35 who received the YFV17D yellow fever vaccine.

This clonotype showed up many times. The gene calls are TRBV10-3 and TRBJ2-5; a weak D match, TRBD1 (5 bases). The length of the CDR3 is 13 residues. V was clipped by 7 bases and J by 3 bases, with 12 bases between them. Per germline, CDR1 ENHRY and CDR2 SYGVKD. The chain's CDR3 is CAITKDREETQYF. The CDR3 DNA is TGTGCCATCACGAAAGACAGAGAAGAGACCCAGTACTTC.

This chain joins TRBV5-6 and TRBJ1-1, with 7 bases identical to TRBD1. CDR3 length: 15 residues. CDR1 is SGHDT and CDR2 is YYEEEE in the germline V gene. Trimming took 5 bases from V and 0 from J; bases not matched to a gene: 7. The CDR3 region is CASRPRTGVNTEAFF. CDR3 DNA: TGTGCCAGCAGACCGCGGACAGGAGTGAACACTGAAGCTTTCTTT.

A few counts support this clonotype. The rearrangement uses TRBV7-2 and TRBJ1-1; no reliable D call. CDR1 SGHTA and CDR2 FQGNSA come from the germline V gene. This CDR3 has 13 residues. V was pared by 3 bases and J by 1 base, with 6 bases between. CDR3 sequence (DNA): TGTGCCAGCAGCTTCACACGGAACACTGAAGCTTTCTTT. Its protein is CASSFTRNTEAFF.

Here the CDR3 reads CSAPRLAGGGGELFF. The CDR3 nucleotides read TGCAGTGCCCCCCGACTAGCGGGGGGGGGCGGGGAGCTGTTTTTT. The rearrangement links TRBV20-1 to TRBJ2-2, with 14 bases that match TRBD2. From germline, CDR1 is DFQATT and CDR2 SNEGSKA (reference sequence). CDR3 length: 15 amino acids. Trimming cost V 6 bases and J 7 bases; bases outside gene matches: 7.

This clonotype was found many times. One junction end disagrees with the germline gene, perhaps due to a read error. The chain combines TRBV5-1 with TRBJ1-1; D not resolved. Germline CDR1 is SGHRS and CDR2 is YFSETQ. CDR3 size: 15 residues. This CDR3 is CASSFPRGENAEAFF. The CDR3, as DNA: TGCGCCAGCAGCTTCCCCCGGGGAGAGAACGCTGAAGCTTTCTTT. Based on the CDR3 plus reference TRBV5-1 and TRBJ1-1, the full variable domain is KAGVTQTPRYLIKTRGQQVTLSCSPISGHRSVSWYQQTPGQGLQFLFEYFSETQRNKGNFPGRFSGRQFSNSRSEMNVSTLELGDSALYLCASSFPRGENAEAFFGQGTRLTVV.

There are a few counts of this clonotype. The chain uses TRBV6-2 or TRBV6-3 and TRBJ1-2; 7 bases align to TRBD1. The V segment lost 6 bases and the J segment 4 bases; nucleotides outside the gene matches: 5. The CDR3 consists of 13 residues. Germline assignment: CDR1 MNHEY and CDR2 SVGEGT. CDR3 DNA: TGTGCCAGCAGGTTCGACAGGGCCTATGGCTACACCTTC. Encoded protein: CASRFDRAYGYTF.

This clonotype has at least ten counts. V gene TRBV4-3 combines with J gene TRBJ2-3; 9 nucleotides match TRBD2. The length of the CDR3 is 16 residues. CDR1 is LGHNA, CDR2 YSLEER, per germline. The J segment lost 2 bases and the V segment lost 1 base, leaving 4 bases of the junction unmatched. In DNA form, the CDR3 reads TGCGCCAGCAGCCAAGGGGCGGGGGGGTCCACAGATACGCAGTATTTT. Its protein is CASSQGAGGSTDTQYF.

This clonotype was counted at least ten times. This rearrangement joins TRBV7-3 to TRBJ1-5, with 7 bases aligning to TRBD1. This CDR3 has 15 residues. Trimming took 5 bases from V and 0 from J; bases not matched to a gene: 4. Germline V lookup: CDR1 SGHTA, CDR2 FQGTGA. CDR3 sequence (DNA): TGTGCCAGCAGCCGGGACAGTAGTAGCAATCAGCCCCAGCATTTT. Translation gives CASSRDSSSNQPQHF.

The chain uses TRBV6-4 and TRBJ2-3; D remains unclear. V dropped 4 bases and J dropped 8 bases, with 13 bases sitting between them. In germline, CDR1 is MRHNA, CDR2 SNTAGT. CDR3 size: 13 residues. CDR3 bases: TGTGCCAGCAGTGCTAGTCTGGATACTACGCAGTATTTT. Its translation is CASSASLDTTQYF.

This clonotype appeared many times. The chain employs TRBV7-9 and TRBJ2-1; maybe TRBD2 (5 bases). V lost 5 bases and J lost 6, with 20 bases in between. Germline V gene lookup returns CDR1 SEHNR and CDR2 FQNEAQ (reference sequence). CDR3 length: 16 residues. This CDR3 reads CASSPIGVLRPNEQFF. The CDR3 coding sequence is TGTGCCAGCAGCCCCATCGGGGTCCTCCGGCCCAATGAGCAGTTCTTC.

The chain is built from TRBV14 and TRBJ1-1; D not resolved. V was shortened by 4 bases and J by 0 bases, with 18 bases between the two germline ends. This CDR3 has 17 residues. CDR1 is SGHDN and CDR2 is FVKESK in the germline V gene. CDR3 nucleotides: TGTGCCAGCAGCCGTCTTTATTATGGAAACATGAACACTGAAGCTTTCTTT. Protein sequence: CASSRLYYGNMNTEAFF.

J is TRBJ2-7 and V is TRBV27, with D hard to call. V lost 9 bases, J lost 0 bases, and 15 bases lay in between. The germline gives CDR1 MNHEY, CDR2 SMNVEV (reference sequence). The CDR3 runs to 14 residues. The CDR3 is CASRAIRSSYEQYV. The CDR3, as DNA: TGTGCCAGTAGGGCGATCCGGAGCTCCTACGAGCAGTACGTC.

This clonotype has just a few counts. V gene TRBV6-2 or TRBV6-3 combines with J gene TRBJ2-6; perhaps TRBD2 as D (5 bases). The CDR3 is made up of 15 amino acids. The V gene's germline CDR1 is MNHEY and CDR2 SVGEGT. Trimming took 7 bases from V and 0 from J, leaving 10 bases between them. CDR3 sequence: CASTPRGSGANVLTF. In DNA, the CDR3 is TGTGCCAGCACCCCACGGGGCTCTGGGGCCAACGTCCTGACTTTC.

This clonotype appeared a few times. The chain employs TRBV20-1 and TRBJ2-5; TRBD1 aligns across 7 bases. Germline V gene lookup returns CDR1 DFQATT and CDR2 SNEGSKA (reference sequence). This CDR3 has 16 amino acids. After removal of 3 bases from V and 5 bases from J, the junction contained 15 bases not matched to a gene. Here the CDR3 reads CSASKPGGTLAETQYF. As DNA, the CDR3 is TGCAGTGCTAGTAAGCCAGGGGGTACGCTTGCGGAGACCCAGTACTTC.

In its sample, this clonotype was seen many times. This sequence joins TRBV16 and TRBJ1-3; D uncertain. The CDR3 is 15 residues long. Germline loops: CDR1 KGHSY, CDR2 FQNENV. V lost 0 bases to trimming and J lost 0 bases, with 6 bases between them. The CDR3 loop is CASSQSRPSGNTIYF. CDR3 coding DNA: TGTGCCAGCAGCCAATCCAGGCCCTCTGGAAACACCATATATTTT.

This clonotype was observed a handful of times. The J gene is TRBJ2-5, the V gene TRBV7-2, with 7 bases identical to TRBD1. This CDR3 has 15 amino acids. Germline CDR1 is SGHTA and CDR2 is FQGNSA. J was trimmed by 2 bases and V by 3 bases; bases with no gene match: 6. The CDR3 DNA is TGTGCCAGCAGCTTCATCCGGGACAGACAAGAGACCCAGTACTTC. Protein: CASSFIRDRQETQYF.

This clonotype showed up just a few times. The gene calls are TRBV7-2 and TRBJ1-3; D not certain. Germline CDR1 SGHTA, CDR2 FQGNSA. Trimming stripped 1 base from V and 6 bases from J, with 7 bases between. The CDR3 is 13 residues long. The CDR3 loop reads CASSLDGINTIYF. CDR3 DNA: TGTGCCAGCAGCTTAGACGGGATAAACACCATATATTTT.

Written as DNA, the CDR3 is TGTGCCAGCAGCTTCAACAGAGTCCTGAACACTGAAGCTTTCTTT. Its protein product is CASSFNRVLNTEAFF. The genes are TRBV7-3 and TRBJ1-1; no definite D call. From germline, CDR1 is SGHTA and CDR2 FQGTGA. V lost 3 bases to trimming and J lost 0 bases, with 11 bases between them. This CDR3 contains 15 residues.

The chain employs TRBV7-8 and TRBJ2-3, with TRBD1 as a possible D gene (5 bases). Germline CDR1 reads SGHVS; CDR2 reads FQNEAQ. Trimming pared 6 bases from V and 4 bases from J, leaving 14 bases between. The length of the CDR3 is 14 residues. Here the CDR3 DNA reads TGTGCCAGCAGGCTCCGGCAGGGCGCAGATACGCAGTATTTT. Translated, it gives CASRLRQGADTQYF.

In this sample, this clonotype turned up a few times. The chain recombines TRBV2 with TRBJ2-3; the match to TRBD2 covers 8 bases. CDR3 length: 15 amino acids. Germline V gene sequence: CDR1 SNHLY, CDR2 FYNNEI. The junction had 9 bases not matched to a gene; V was cut back by 5 bases and J by 5 bases. The CDR3 DNA reads TGTGCCAGCAGTCAGTTAGCGGGGTCGGTAGATACGCAGTATTTT. Protein: CASSQLAGSVDTQYF. Supplemented by reference TRBV2 and TRBJ2-3, the full variable domain reads EPEVTQTPSHQVTQMGQEVILRCVPISNHLYFYWYRQILGQKVEFLVSFYNNEISEKSEIFDDQFSVERPDGSNFTLKIRSTKLEDSAMYFCASSQLAGSVDTQYFGPGTRLTVL.

This clonotype was found a few times. The genes are TRBV20-1 and TRBJ2-3; D unresolved. V was clipped by 5 bases and J by 3 bases, with 15 bases between them. This CDR3 has 14 residues. CDR1 is DFQATT and CDR2 is SNEGSKA in the germline V gene (reference sequence). The CDR3 loop is CSAGPIVATDTQYF. The CDR3 DNA sequence: TGCAGTGCTGGACCTATTGTCGCGACAGATACGCAGTATTTT.

This clonotype showed up just a few times. This chain connects TRBV15 to TRBJ2-1; D uncertain. V lost 5 bases and J 7 bases, leaving 12 bases between the germline ends. Germline V gene lookup returns CDR1 LNHNV and CDR2 YYDKDF (reference sequence). This CDR3 is built from 13 residues. The CDR3 here is CATSALGWNEQFF. As DNA, the CDR3 is TGTGCCACCAGCGCTCTGGGCTGGAATGAGCAGTTCTTC. Complete variable domain (other parts from reference TRBV15 and TRBJ2-1): DAMVIQNPRYQVTQFGKPVTLSCSQTLNHNVMYWYQQKSSQAPKLLFHYYDKDFNNEADTPDNFQSRRPNTSFCFLDIRSPGLGDTAMYLCATSALGWNEQFFGPGTRLTVL.

This clonotype was recorded a few times. The chain has TRBV6-6 and TRBJ2-7; the D gene is possibly TRBD1 (6 bases). CDR1 is MNHNY, CDR2 SVGAGI, per germline (reference sequence). This CDR3 comprises 13 residues. Trimming pared 2 bases from V and 5 bases from J, leaving 10 bases between. CDR3 region: CASSYGTQNEQYF. CDR3 nucleotide sequence: TGTGCCAGCAGTTACGGGACACAGAACGAGCAGTACTTC.

The CDR3 DNA sequence: TGTGCCAGCAGTTACTCGACAAATTTGAACACTGAAGCTTTCTTT. Amino acid sequence: CASSYSTNLNTEAFF. The rearrangement links TRBV6-5 to TRBJ1-1; no reliable D call. From germline, CDR1 is MNHEY and CDR2 SVGAGI. The CDR3 covers 15 residues. V lost 0 bases and J 0 bases, leaving 8 bases between the germline ends.

V and J are TRBV5-5 and TRBJ2-1; 11 positions match TRBD2. The V gene's germline CDR1 is SGHKS and CDR2 YYEKEE (reference sequence). V lost 5 bases and J lost 3; bases outside the gene matches: 10. The CDR3 covers 17 residues. For the CDR3, the DNA is TGTGCCAGCAGGCCATATCCGGGACTAGCGGTCTACAATGAGCAGTTCTTC. This codes for CASRPYPGLAVYNEQFF.

J is TRBJ1-4 and V is TRBV19, with a possible D match to TRBD1 (5 bases). V dropped 8 bases and J dropped 8 bases, with 21 bases sitting between them. Germline values: CDR1 LNHDA, CDR2 SQIVND (reference sequence). The CDR3 loop spans 15 amino acids. CDR3 loop: CASSITGTGREKLFF. CDR3 nucleotides: TGTGCCAGTTCTATCACCGGGACGGGTCGAGAAAAACTGTTTTTT.

V gene TRBV6-2 or TRBV6-3 combines with J gene TRBJ1-2; D is ambiguous. Germline loops: CDR1 MNHEY, CDR2 SVGEGT. Trimming took off 4 bases at V and 0 bases at J, with 9 bases between the two ends. This CDR3 has 14 residues. Here the CDR3 reads CASSWEGTNYGYTF. Here the CDR3 DNA reads TGTGCCAGCAGTTGGGAGGGCACTAACTATGGCTACACCTTC.

Many counts were recorded for this clonotype. This sequence joins TRBV7-2 and TRBJ1-2, with 7 bases identical to TRBD1. Germline CDR1 and CDR2: SGHTA and FQGNSA. Trimming took 6 bases from V and 3 from J; bases not matched to a gene: 4. There are 13 residues in the CDR3. CDR3 region: CASSETGYYGYTF. Written as DNA, the CDR3 is TGTGCCAGCAGTGAGACAGGGTACTATGGCTACACCTTC. Filled out from reference TRBV7-2 and TRBJ1-2, the complete variable domain reads GAGVSQSPSNKVTEKGKDVELRCDPISGHTALYWYRQSLGQGLEFLIYFQGNSAPDKSGLPSDRFSAERTGGSVSTLTIQRTQQEDSAVYLCASSETGYYGYTFGSGTRLTVV.

This clonotype was seen a few times. The gene calls are TRBV3-1 and TRBJ2-5; D not certain. The CDR3 is made up of 12 amino acids. Germline CDR1 LGHDT, CDR2 YNNKEL (reference sequence). The germline V and J ends were trimmed by 0 bases and 5 bases, with 4 bases remaining between them. CDR3: CASSQDLETQYF. The CDR3 DNA sequence: TGTGCCAGCAGCCAAGATCTGGAGACCCAGTACTTC.